This is a list of T cell receptor beta chains from one sample in a study of identical twins. One entry per CDR3 protein, called by TCRdb with MiXCR from the 5' RACE reads. Of approximately 700,000 distinct CDR3 sequences in the sample, around a sixth were seen once. These data also featured in a second study, about T cells expressing NK-cell markers.

Source material: PBMCs. All receptors come from a woman between 18 and 29 years old in good health. Both conserved end residues are trimmed from each CDR3. Fields, in order: J gene, V gene, CDR3 protein.

TRBJ2-2	TRBV20-1	SARDREGRGGELF
TRBJ1-2	TRBV20-1	SARYRGNDYGYT
TRBJ1-1	TRBV3-1	ASSQVTVTEAF
TRBJ2-2	TRBV5-4	ASSQTSASTGELF
TRBJ2-1	TRBV11-2	ASSLIPSGRFSYNEQF
TRBJ2-2	TRBV14	ASSPPLAGDDTGELF
TRBJ1-2	TRBV30	AWSVQGAPLGYGYT
TRBJ1-5	TRBV27	ASSFQRVSQPQH
TRBJ2-5	TRBV6-2/TRBV6-3	ASSNRQRETQY
TRBJ2-3	TRBV6-5	ASSYSLQDTQY
TRBJ2-7	TRBV20-1	SARTQSPLYEQY
TRBJ2-2	TRBV4-3	ASSQDNTVPKRELF
TRBJ2-1	TRBV6-1	ASSELRDLNYNEQF
TRBJ2-7	TRBV3-1	ASSQESRERYEQY
TRBJ2-1	TRBV10-3	AISSSGNSYNEQF
TRBJ2-7	TRBV2	ASKDRGLVQY
TRBJ1-1	TRBV18	ASSPDKGGGNTEAF
TRBJ1-1	TRBV3-1	ASSQDEVTRAEAF